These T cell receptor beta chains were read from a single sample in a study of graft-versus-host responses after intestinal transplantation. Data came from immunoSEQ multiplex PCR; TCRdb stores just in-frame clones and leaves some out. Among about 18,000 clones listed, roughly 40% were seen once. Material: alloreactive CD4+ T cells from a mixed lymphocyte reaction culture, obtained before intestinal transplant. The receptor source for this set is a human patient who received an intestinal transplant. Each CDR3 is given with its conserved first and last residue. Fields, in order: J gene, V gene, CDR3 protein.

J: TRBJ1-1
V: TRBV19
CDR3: CASSIPGRVNTEAFF

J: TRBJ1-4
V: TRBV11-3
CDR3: CASSLEVTEKLFF

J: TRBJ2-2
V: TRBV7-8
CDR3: CASSLRGGLSGELFF

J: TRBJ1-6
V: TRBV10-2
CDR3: CASSAAPRSPLHF

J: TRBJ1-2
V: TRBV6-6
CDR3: CASRPENYGYTF

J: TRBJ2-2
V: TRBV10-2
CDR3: CASSERGGRNTGELFF

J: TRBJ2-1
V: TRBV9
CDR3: CASSVSGARVGEQFF

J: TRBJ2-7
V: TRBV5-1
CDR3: CASSLGLSTYEQYF

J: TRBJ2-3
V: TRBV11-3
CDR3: CASSFGDHTSHDTQYF

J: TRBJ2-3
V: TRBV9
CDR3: CASSVGQGSDTQYF

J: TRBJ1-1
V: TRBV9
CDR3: CASSVLQGGGRQAFF

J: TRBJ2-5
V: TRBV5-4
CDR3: CASSLSRGVETQYF

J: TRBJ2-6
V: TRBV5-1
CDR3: CASSSTLSGANVLTF

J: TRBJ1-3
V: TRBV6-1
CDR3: CASRQGAGNTIYF

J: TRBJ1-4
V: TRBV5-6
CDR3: CASTPGRSNEKLFF

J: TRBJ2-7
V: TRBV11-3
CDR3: CASSHGGSEQYF

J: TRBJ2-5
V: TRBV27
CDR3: CASSIASGLETQYF

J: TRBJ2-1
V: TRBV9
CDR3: CASSGLAGPYNEQFF

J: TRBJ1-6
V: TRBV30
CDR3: CAWSRGNPGGRSPLHF

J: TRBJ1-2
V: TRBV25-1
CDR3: CASSDPWGPGGLAGYTF

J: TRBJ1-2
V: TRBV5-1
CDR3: CASSLEGRPGGYTF

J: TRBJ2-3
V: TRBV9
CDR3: CASSVGVWGGLTDTQYF

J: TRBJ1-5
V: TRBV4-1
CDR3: CASSHPDGFRVVFRQPQHF

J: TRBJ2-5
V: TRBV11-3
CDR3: CASSLEGGPGETQYF

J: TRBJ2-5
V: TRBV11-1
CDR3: CASSLEVLDPVKYF

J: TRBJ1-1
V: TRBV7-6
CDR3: CASSLLAGTEAFF

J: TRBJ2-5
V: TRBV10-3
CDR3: CAIRSQRETQYF

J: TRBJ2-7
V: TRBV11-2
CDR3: CASSLDPGRKGIYEQYF

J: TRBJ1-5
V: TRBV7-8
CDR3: CASSLAGAQPQHF

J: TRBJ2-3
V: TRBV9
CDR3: CASSFTDTQYF

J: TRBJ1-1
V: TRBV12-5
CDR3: CASGLVGGTEAFF

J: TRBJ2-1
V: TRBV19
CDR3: CASSILRQTEQFF

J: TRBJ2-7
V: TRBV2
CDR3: CASSEVVGRSYEQYF

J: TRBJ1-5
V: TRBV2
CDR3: CASREPGLGRQPQHF

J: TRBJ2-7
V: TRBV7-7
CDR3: CASSLPGRTYEQCF

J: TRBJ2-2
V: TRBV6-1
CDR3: CASSATFPGLAGVSGELFF

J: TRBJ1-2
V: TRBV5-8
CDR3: CASSPRTENYGYTF

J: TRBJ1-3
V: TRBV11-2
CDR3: CASSFSGNSGNTIYF

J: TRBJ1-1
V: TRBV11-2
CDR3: CASSLGLLGNTEAFF

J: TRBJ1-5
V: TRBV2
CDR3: CASSDWGPGQPQHF

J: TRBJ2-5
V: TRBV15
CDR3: CATSRDNRAKTQYF

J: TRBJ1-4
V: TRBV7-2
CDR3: CASSFQASGWLFF

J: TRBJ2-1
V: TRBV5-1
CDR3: CASSSGTGPYNEQFF

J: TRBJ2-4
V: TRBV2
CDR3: CASRRTGKNIQYF

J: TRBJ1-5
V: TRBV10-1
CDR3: CASSEQVSNQPQHF

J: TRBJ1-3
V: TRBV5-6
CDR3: CASSLVENQLTSGNTIYF

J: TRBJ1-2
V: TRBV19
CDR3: CASSRTGVSYGYTF

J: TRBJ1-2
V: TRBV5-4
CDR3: CASSLGSGTNLYGYTF

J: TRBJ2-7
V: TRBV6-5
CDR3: CASSPTGVVGGEQYF

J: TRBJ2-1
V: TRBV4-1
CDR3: CASSQLPGLAGGLSYNEQFF

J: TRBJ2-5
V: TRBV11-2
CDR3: CASSQTSGGSLETQYF

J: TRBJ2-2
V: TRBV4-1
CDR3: CASNQRDPGQGFANTGELFF

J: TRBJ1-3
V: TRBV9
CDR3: CASSPSGQAYSGNTIYF

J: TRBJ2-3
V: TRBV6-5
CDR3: CASSYGGGGTDTQYF

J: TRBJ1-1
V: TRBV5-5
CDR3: CASSSLSLYGAFF